This T cell receptor beta chain was retrieved from a study of graft-versus-host responses after intestinal transplantation. There are 15 residues in the CDR3. Trimming took 5 bases from V and 5 from J; bases not matched to a gene: 10. Germline assignment: CDR1 MNHNS and CDR2 SASEGT. Sequencing used immunoSEQ multiplex PCR; TCRdb keeps in-frame clones, though not all of them. Of 20,000 to 30,000 clones listed, 35% to 50% are singletons. Irradiated stimulators labeled with violet dye, around 200,000 in number, were plated with around 200,000 CFSE-labeled responders. The reaction was completed, and proliferating CFSE-low CD3+CD4+ and CD3+CD8+ responders were then sorted.

Sequences were derived from alloreactive CD4+ T cells from a mixed lymphocyte reaction culture, sampled before intestinal transplant. Subset described: CFSE-low proliferating T cells sorted from roughly six-day pre-transplant mixed lymphocyte reaction (GvH or HvG direction). The TCR originated in a human patient who received an intestinal transplant. The chain employs TRBV6-1 and TRBJ1-2, with 8 nucleotides matching TRBD1. For the CDR3, the DNA is TGTGCCAGCAGTACCCAGGACAGGGTAGAGTATGGCTACACCTTC. It encodes CASSTQDRVEYGYTF.